Here is one T cell receptor (beta chain) with its context. Its specificity is unknown. Libraries were prepared by immunoSEQ multiplex PCR; TCRdb keeps only in-frame clonotypes and omits some of them. The sample consists of over 100,000 clones, 85% to 95% of them appearing once. This specimen belongs to a study of T cell responses to AZD1222 COVID-19 vaccine. Study-level results: Within unmutated variant regions lay the reported targets of nearly half of spike-specific TCRs.

Trimming took off 3 bases at V and 2 bases at J, with 11 bases between the two ends. The CDR3 sequence is 15 residues long. Germline V gives CDR1 MNHNS, CDR2 SASEGT. The specimen comprised peripheral blood, sampled on day 0 of AZD1222 vaccination. The chain couples TRBV6-1 to TRBJ1-3; TRBD1 might be the D (6 bases). The receptor's source is an adult in good health. CDR3 residues: CASSDSGGPGNTIYF. The CDR3 DNA is TGTGCCAGCAGTGATTCGGGGGGCCCTGGAAACACCATATATTTT.